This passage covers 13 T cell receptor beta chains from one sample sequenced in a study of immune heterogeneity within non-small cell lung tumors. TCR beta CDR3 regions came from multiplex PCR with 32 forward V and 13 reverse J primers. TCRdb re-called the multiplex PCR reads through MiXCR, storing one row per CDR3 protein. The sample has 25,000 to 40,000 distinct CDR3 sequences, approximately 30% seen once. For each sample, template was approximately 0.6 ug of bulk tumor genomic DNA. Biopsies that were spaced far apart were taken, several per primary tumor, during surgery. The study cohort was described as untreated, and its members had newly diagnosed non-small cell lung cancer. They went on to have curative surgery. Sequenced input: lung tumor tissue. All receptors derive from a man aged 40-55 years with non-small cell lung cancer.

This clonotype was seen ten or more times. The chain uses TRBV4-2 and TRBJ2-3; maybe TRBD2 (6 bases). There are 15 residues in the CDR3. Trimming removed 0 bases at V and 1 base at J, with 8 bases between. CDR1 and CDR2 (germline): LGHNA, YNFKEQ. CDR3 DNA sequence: TGTGCCAGCAGCCAAGAGCCTAGCGGCACAGATACGCAGTATTTT. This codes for CASSQEPSGTDTQYF.

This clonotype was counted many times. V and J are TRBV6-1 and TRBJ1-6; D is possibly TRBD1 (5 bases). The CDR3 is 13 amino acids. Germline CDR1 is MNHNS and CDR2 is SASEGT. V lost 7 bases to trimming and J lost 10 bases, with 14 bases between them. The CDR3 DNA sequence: TGTGCCAGCAACCTCAGGGTGGAGTCACCCCTCCACTTT. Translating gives CASNLRVESPLHF.

The CDR3 loop is CASSHLPSQSGRVFGELFF. CDR3 DNA sequence: TGTGCCAGCAGTCACCTCCCATCCCAAAGCGGGAGGGTCTTCGGGGAGCTGTTTTTT. The genes are TRBV6-8 and TRBJ2-2, with 10 bases identical to TRBD2. CDR3 length: 19 amino acids. The germline gives CDR1 MNHGY, CDR2 SAAAGT. Germline trimming cut 5 bases from V and 7 bases from J; bases unmatched to any gene: 19.

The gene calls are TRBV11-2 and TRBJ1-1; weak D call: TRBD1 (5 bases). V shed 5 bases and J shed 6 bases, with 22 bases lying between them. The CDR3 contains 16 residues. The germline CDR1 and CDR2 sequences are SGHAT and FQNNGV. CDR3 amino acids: CASSPPEGRGLAEAFF. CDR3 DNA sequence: TGTGCCAGCAGCCCCCCGGAGGGGAGAGGATTAGCTGAAGCTTTCTTT.

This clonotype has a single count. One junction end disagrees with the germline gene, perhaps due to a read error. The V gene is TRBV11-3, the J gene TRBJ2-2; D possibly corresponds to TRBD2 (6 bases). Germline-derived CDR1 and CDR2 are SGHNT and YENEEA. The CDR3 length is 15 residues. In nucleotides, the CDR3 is TGTGCCAGCAGCTTAGTCGGGAGTTACACCGGGGAGCTGTATTTT. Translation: CASSLVGSYTGELYF.

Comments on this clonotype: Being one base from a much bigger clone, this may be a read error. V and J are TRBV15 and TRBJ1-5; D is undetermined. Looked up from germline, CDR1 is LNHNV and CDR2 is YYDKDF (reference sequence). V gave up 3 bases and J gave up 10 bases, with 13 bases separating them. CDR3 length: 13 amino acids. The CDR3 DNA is TGTGCCACCAGCAGTGATAGGCACCACCCCCAGCATTTT. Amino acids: CATSSDRHHPQHF.

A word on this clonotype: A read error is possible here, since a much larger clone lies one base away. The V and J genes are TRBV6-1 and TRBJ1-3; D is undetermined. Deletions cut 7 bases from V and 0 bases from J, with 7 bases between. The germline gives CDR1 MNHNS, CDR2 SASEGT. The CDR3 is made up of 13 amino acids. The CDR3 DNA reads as TGTGCCAGCACCGACATCTCTGGAAACACCATATATTTT. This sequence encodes CASTDISGNTIYF.

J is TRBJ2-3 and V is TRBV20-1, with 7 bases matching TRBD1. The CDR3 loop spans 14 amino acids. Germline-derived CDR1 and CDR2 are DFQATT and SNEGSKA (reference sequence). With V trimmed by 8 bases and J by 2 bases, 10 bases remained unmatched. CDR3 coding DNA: TGCAGTTCCCGACAGGGTCCCTACACAGATACGCAGTATTTT. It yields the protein CSSRQGPYTDTQYF.

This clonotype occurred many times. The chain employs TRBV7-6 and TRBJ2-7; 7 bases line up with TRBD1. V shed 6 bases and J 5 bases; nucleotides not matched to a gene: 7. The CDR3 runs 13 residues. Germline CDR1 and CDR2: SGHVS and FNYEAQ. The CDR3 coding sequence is TGTGCCAGCAGTGACAGGGTCAGGAACGAGCAGTACTTC. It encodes CASSDRVRNEQYF.

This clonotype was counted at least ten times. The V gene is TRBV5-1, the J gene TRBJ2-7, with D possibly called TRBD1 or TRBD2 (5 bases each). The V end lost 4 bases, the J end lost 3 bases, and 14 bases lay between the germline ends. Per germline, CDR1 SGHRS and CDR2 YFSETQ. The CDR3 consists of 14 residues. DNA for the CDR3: TGCGCCAGCAGCACCGCCGGGACGATCTACGAGCAGTACTTC. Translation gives CASSTAGTIYEQYF.

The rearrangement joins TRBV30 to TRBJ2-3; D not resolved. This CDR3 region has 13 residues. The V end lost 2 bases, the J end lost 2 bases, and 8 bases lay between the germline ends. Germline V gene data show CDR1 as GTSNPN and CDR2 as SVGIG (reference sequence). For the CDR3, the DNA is TGTGCCTGGAGTCGGACGGACACAGATACGCAGTATTTT. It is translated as CAWSRTDTDTQYF. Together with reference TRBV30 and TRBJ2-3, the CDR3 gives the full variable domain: SQTIHQWPATLVQPVGSPLSLECTVEGTSNPNLYWYRQAAGRGLQLLFYSVGIGQISSEVPQNLSASRPQDRQFILSSKKLLLSDSGFYLCAWSRTDTDTQYFGPGTRLTVL.

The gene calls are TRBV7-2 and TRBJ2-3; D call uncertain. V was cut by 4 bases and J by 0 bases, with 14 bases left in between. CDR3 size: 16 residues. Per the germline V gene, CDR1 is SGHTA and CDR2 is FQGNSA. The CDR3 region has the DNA TGTGCCAGCAGCTCCGGTAGTACCGCGAGCACAGATACGCAGTATTTT. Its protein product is CASSSGSTASTDTQYF.

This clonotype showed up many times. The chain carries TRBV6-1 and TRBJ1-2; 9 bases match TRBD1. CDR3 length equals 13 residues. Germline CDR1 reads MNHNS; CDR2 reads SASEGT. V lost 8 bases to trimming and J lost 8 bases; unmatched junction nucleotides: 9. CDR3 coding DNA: TGTGCCAGCGGTGGGACAGGGCTAGGAGGCTACACCTTC. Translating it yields CASGGTGLGGYTF.